This T cell receptor (beta chain) was recovered during a study of OX40 agonist ivuxolimab in advanced cancers. Study-wide background: The patients got ivuxolimab, which is an agonistic anti-OX40 (CD134) antibody.

General study results and limits: Clonal expansion by week 6 occurred in CD4+ and CD8+ blood T cells (at 0.1 to 3.0 mg/kg). Expanded clones tended on average to be more numerous among CD8+ T cells than CD4+.

In regard to this clone: Its antigen is unknown.

The ends were cut back, 4 bases at V and 1 base at J, with 8 bases in the middle. CDR1 and CDR2 from the germline V gene are SGHRS and YFSETQ. CDR3 length equals 14 residues. Sequencing used immunoSEQ multiplex PCR; TCRdb keeps in-frame clones, though not all of them. The sample holds about 77,000 clones, around 91% seen once. The chain has TRBV5-1 and TRBJ2-2; maybe TRBD2 (6 bases). The origin of this receptor is an adult with an advanced solid tumor such as melanoma, head and neck, liver or kidney cancer. The sample was CD4+ or CD8+ T cells sorted from blood, taken in a trial of the OX40 agonist ivuxolimab. Here the CDR3 reads CASSRDLNTGELFF. The DNA for the CDR3 is TGCGCCAGCAGCCGGGACTTGAACACCGGGGAGCTGTTTTTT.